These 10 T cell receptor beta chains originate from one sample sequenced in a study of T cell changes during pregnancy in multiple sclerosis. Measured with immunoSEQ multiplex PCR; TCRdb has only the in-frame clones, and not every one. Counted here are just under 20,000 clones, roughly nine tenths occurring once; the ten biggest clones make up about 8%. The starting material was CD8+ T cells from peripheral blood mononuclear cells, obtained in the second trimester of pregnancy. Receptors were obtained from a female donor in good health, enrolled as a control in a pregnancy study.

This sequence joins TRBV7-3 and TRBJ2-3; TRBD2 agrees at 14 bases. Germline V lookup: CDR1 SGHTA, CDR2 FQGTGA. This CDR3 spans 18 amino acids. Trimming cost V 1 base and J 1 base; bases outside gene matches: 4. In DNA form, the CDR3 reads TGTGCCAGCAGCTTAATTGGACTAGCGGGGGGAGGCACAGATACGCAGTATTTT. Amino acid sequence: CASSLIGLAGGGTDTQYF. Filled out from reference TRBV7-3 and TRBJ2-3, the complete variable domain reads GAGVSQTPSNKVTEKGKYVELRCDPISGHTALYWYRQSLGQGPEFLIYFQGTGAADDSGLPNDRFFAVRPEGSVSTLKIQRTERGDSAVYLCASSLIGLAGGGTDTQYFGPGTRLTVL.

This chain connects TRBV7-8 to TRBJ2-3; TRBD2 agrees at 9 bases. Germline lookup yields CDR1 SGHVS and CDR2 FQNEAQ. V shed 4 bases and J 2 bases; nucleotides not matched to a gene: 7. The CDR3 has 16 amino acids. CDR3 region: CASSYGTSPLTDTQYF. As DNA, the CDR3 is TGTGCCAGCAGCTACGGGACTAGCCCACTCACAGATACGCAGTATTTT.

The V call is TRBV6-4, the J call TRBJ1-2; D not certain. From germline, CDR1 is MRHNA and CDR2 SNTAGT. The CDR3 totals 14 residues. V was pared by 0 bases and J by 2 bases, with 7 bases between. The CDR3 spells CASSDSGLNYGYTF. Here the CDR3 DNA reads TGTGCCAGCAGTGACTCGGGCCTCAACTATGGCTACACCTTC.

J is TRBJ2-1 and V is TRBV5-6; 12 bases match TRBD1. Germline V CDR1 and CDR2: SGHDT, YYEEEE. With V trimmed by 5 bases and J by 9 bases, 15 bases remained unmatched. The CDR3 consists of 17 residues. CDR3 bases: TGTGCCAGCAGGACAGACCGGGACAGGGGGCCCTATGGTGAGCAGTTCTTC. It specifies CASRTDRDRGPYGEQFF.

This sequence joins TRBV29-1 and TRBJ2-1; 8 positions agree with TRBD1. Per germline, CDR1 SQVTM and CDR2 ANQGSEA. The CDR3 length is 12 residues. V lost 4 bases and J lost 9; bases outside the gene matches: 5. The CDR3 spells CSVADRVSEQFF. For the CDR3, the DNA is TGCAGCGTTGCGGACAGGGTGAGTGAGCAGTTCTTC.

This clone was seen only once. As DNA, the CDR3 is TGTGCCAGTAGTATGGGCGGGGGCACTGAAGCTTTCTTT. Translating gives CASSMGGGTEAFF. This chain connects TRBV19 to TRBJ1-1; tentatively, D is TRBD1 (5 bases). Germline CDR1 and CDR2: LNHDA and SQIVND (reference sequence). This CDR3 has 13 amino acids. Trimming cost V 3 bases and J 4 bases, with 9 bases left between them.

The CDR3 DNA follows: TGTGCCAGCAGCTCCCCCGGCGCGGCTGGGGCCAACGTCCTGACTTTC. Translation: CASSSPGAAGANVLTF. This rearrangement joins TRBV7-9 to TRBJ2-6; D remains ambiguous. V lost 4 bases, J lost 2 bases, and 12 bases lay in between. Germline V CDR1 and CDR2: SEHNR, FQNEAQ (reference sequence). This CDR3 is 16 amino acids long.

Only one count was recorded for this clone. The J gene is TRBJ1-2, the V gene TRBV6-4; 8 nucleotides agree with TRBD1. The CDR3 has 13 residues. Germline CDR1 and CDR2: MRHNA and SNTAGT. J lost 3 bases, V lost 3 bases, and 0 bases had no gene match. This CDR3 reads CASSETGDYGYTF. CDR3 nucleotides: TGTGCCAGCAGTGAGACAGGGGACTATGGCTACACCTTC.

Written as DNA, the CDR3 is TGTGCCAGCGGCCCCCCGGGACAGCCCTATGGCTACACCTTC. It is translated as CASGPPGQPYGYTF. This chain joins TRBV6-1 and TRBJ1-2, with 7 bases that match TRBD1. The germline gives CDR1 MNHNS, CDR2 SASEGT. The CDR3 is 14 amino acids. V was pared by 8 bases and J by 4 bases, with 10 bases of the junction left unmatched.

V gene TRBV10-1 combines with J gene TRBJ1-1; 9 positions agree with TRBD1. V lost 4 bases, J lost 4 bases, and 7 bases stayed unmatched. CDR3 length: 15 amino acids. Germline values: CDR1 WNHNN, CDR2 SYGVQD (reference sequence). The CDR3 DNA is TGCGCCAGCAGTGTTTCACAGGGGGCCGTCACTGAAGCTTTCTTT. Its protein product is CASSVSQGAVTEAFF.